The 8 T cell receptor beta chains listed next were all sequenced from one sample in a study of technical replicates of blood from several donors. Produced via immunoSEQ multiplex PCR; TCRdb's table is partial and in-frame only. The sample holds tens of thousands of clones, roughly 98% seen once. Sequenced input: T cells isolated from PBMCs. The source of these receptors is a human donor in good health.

In DNA form, the CDR3 reads TGCAGTGCTGGTGCGCGTGAGACCCAGTACTTC. This gives the protein CSAGARETQYF. V and J are TRBV20-1 and TRBJ2-5; no clear D gene. The CDR3 covers 11 residues. CDR1 DFQATT and CDR2 SNEGSKA come from the germline V gene (reference sequence). Trimming cost V 5 bases and J 5 bases, with 9 bases left between them.

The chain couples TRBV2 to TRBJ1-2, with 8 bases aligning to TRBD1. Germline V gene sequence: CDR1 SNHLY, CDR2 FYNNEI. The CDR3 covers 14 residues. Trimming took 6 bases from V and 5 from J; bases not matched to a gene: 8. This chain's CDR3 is CASRYQGAEYGYTF. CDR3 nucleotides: TGTGCCAGCAGGTACCAGGGGGCTGAGTATGGCTACACCTTC.

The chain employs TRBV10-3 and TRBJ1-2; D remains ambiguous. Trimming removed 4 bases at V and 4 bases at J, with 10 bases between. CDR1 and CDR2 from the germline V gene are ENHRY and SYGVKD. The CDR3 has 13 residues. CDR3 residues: CAISGKGGYGYTF. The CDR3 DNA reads TGTGCCATCAGTGGAAAGGGAGGCTATGGCTACACCTTC.

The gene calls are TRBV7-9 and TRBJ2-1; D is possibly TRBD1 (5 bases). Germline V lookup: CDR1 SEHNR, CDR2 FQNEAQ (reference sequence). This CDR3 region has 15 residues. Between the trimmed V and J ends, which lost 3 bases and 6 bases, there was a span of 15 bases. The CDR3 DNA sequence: TGTGCCAGCAGCTTGGGGCAGGGTTGGTTCAATGAGCAGTTCTTC. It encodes CASSLGQGWFNEQFF.

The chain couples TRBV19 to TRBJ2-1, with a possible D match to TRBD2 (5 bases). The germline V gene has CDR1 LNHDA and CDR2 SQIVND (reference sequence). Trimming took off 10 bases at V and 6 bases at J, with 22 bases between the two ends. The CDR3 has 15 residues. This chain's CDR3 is CATLRPGPRGNEQFF. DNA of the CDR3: TGTGCCACACTTAGGCCGGGCCCCCGGGGCAATGAGCAGTTCTTC.

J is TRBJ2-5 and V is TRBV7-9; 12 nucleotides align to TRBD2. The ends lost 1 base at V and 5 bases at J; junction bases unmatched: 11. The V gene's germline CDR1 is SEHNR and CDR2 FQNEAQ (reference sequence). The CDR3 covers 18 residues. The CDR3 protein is CASSLGLAGGPPMETQYF. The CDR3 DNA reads TGTGCCAGCAGCTTAGGGCTAGCGGGAGGGCCCCCCATGGAGACCCAGTACTTC.

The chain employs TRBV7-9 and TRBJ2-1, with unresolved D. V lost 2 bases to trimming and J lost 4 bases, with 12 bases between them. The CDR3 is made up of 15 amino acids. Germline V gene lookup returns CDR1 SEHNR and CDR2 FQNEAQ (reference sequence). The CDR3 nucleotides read TGTGCCAGCAGCTTATTCCGTGGGCAGTACAATGAGCAGTTCTTC. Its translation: CASSLFRGQYNEQFF.

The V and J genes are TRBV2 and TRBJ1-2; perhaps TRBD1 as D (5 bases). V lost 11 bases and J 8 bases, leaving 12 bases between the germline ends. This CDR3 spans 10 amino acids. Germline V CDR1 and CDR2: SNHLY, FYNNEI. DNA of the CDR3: TGTGCCTCCGAGGAGGGGGGCTACACCTTC. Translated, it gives CASEEGGYTF.